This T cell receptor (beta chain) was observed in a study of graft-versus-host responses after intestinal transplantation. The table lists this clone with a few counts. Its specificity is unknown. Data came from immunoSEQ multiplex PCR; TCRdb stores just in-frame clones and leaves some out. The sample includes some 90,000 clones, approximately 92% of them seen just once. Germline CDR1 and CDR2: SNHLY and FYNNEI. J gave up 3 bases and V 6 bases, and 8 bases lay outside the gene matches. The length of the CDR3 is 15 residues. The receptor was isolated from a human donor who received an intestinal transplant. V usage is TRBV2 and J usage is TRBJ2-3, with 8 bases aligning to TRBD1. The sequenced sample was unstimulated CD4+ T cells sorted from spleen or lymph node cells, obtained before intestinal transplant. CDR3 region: CASSPTGVETDTQYF. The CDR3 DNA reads TGTGCCAGCAGCCCGACAGGGGTTGAGACAGATACGCAGTATTTT.